This entry lists 8 T cell receptor beta chains sequenced from one sample in a study of beta chain features in type 1 diabetes. The isolated RNA, all of it, was reverse transcribed, so expressed TCRB transcripts were what got sequenced. Generated by immunoSEQ multiplex PCR, the TCRdb table keeps only in-frame clones and is missing some. The sample yields hundreds of thousands of clones, about 15% seen once. The sample comprised naive CD4+ T cells from blood. Source of these receptors: a man aged 25-45 years in good health.

V and J are TRBV7-9 and TRBJ2-2; D is possibly TRBD1 (7 bases). Germline assignment: CDR1 SEHNR and CDR2 FQNEAQ (reference sequence). With 6 bases removed from V and 12 bases from J, the gap between germline ends came to 23 bases. The CDR3 runs 15 residues. CDR3 nucleotide sequence: TGTGCCAGCAGGCCTCGTCCCAGGGGGGACATACAGCTGTTTTTT. Encoded protein: CASRPRPRGDIQLFF.

This chain links TRBV29-1 with TRBJ1-5; D perhaps matches TRBD1 (6 bases). The CDR3 is 13 residues long. From germline, CDR1 is SQVTM and CDR2 ANQGSEA. Deletions cut 7 bases from V and 0 bases from J, with 10 bases between. In DNA form, the CDR3 reads TGCAGCGGACAGGAGAATAGCAATCAGCCCCAGCATTTT. Translating gives CSGQENSNQPQHF.

V gene TRBV2 combines with J gene TRBJ1-6; the match to TRBD1 covers 7 bases. Germline-derived CDR1 and CDR2 are SNHLY and FYNNEI. There are 12 residues in the CDR3. The V and J ends lost 7 bases and 14 bases, in that order; junction bases with no gene match: 8. For the CDR3, the DNA is TGTGCCAGCATGCTGGACAGGTTGGCCCTCCACTTT. Encoded protein: CASMLDRLALHF.

This clone has only a few counts. This chain's CDR3 is CASSLLAGSYNEQFF. CDR3 DNA: TGTGCCAGCAGCCTTTTAGCGGGCTCCTACAATGAGCAGTTCTTC. This chain connects TRBV14 to TRBJ2-1, with 7 bases identical to TRBD2. Germline V gives CDR1 SGHDN, CDR2 FVKESK. This CDR3 is built from 15 residues. Trimming removed 4 bases from V and 0 bases from J; junction bases left unmatched: 3.

This rearrangement joins TRBV5-1 to TRBJ1-1; D unclear. The CDR3 is 16 residues long. In germline, CDR1 is SGHRS, CDR2 YFSETQ. V lost 4 bases and J 1 base, leaving 17 bases between the germline ends. CDR3 DNA sequence: TGCGCCAGCAGCCCACCCAAGGCAGGCGGGAACACTGAAGCTTTCTTT. Its translation is CASSPPKAGGNTEAFF.

The sample holds a few counts of this clone. An end of the junction differs from the germline gene, which may be a read error. V gene TRBV2 combines with J gene TRBJ1-2; possible D gene TRBD1, 5 bases. CDR1 SNHLY and CDR2 FYNNEI come from the germline V gene. The CDR3 extends over 14 amino acids. The CDR3 sequence: CASSEDSTRGGYTF. The CDR3 DNA is TGTGCCAGCAGCGAAGACAGTACCCGGGGTGGCTACACCTTC.

V and J are TRBV9 and TRBJ2-2, with TRBD2 identical over 8 bases. Trimming removed 4 bases from V and 7 bases from J; junction bases left unmatched: 6. Germline V gives CDR1 SGDLS, CDR2 YYNGEE. The CDR3 consists of 14 residues. The CDR3 is CASSPAGTSGELFF. In DNA form, the CDR3 reads TGTGCCAGCAGCCCAGCCGGGACTAGCGGGGAGCTGTTTTTT.

The rearrangement links TRBV7-2 to TRBJ2-1; 9 bases agree with TRBD2. In germline, CDR1 is SGHTA, CDR2 FQGNSA. V lost 7 bases and J lost 9; bases outside the gene matches: 10. CDR3 length: 14 amino acids. As DNA, the CDR3 is TGTGCCAGCACCCGACCGGCGGGAGGGGGTGAGCAGTTCTTC. This codes for CASTRPAGGGEQFF. Full variable domain (outside the CDR3, taken from reference TRBV7-2 and TRBJ2-1): GAGVSQSPSNKVTEKGKDVELRCDPISGHTALYWYRQSLGQGLEFLIYFQGNSAPDKSGLPSDRFSAERTGGSVSTLTIQRTQQEDSAVYLCASTRPAGGGEQFFGPGTRLTVL.